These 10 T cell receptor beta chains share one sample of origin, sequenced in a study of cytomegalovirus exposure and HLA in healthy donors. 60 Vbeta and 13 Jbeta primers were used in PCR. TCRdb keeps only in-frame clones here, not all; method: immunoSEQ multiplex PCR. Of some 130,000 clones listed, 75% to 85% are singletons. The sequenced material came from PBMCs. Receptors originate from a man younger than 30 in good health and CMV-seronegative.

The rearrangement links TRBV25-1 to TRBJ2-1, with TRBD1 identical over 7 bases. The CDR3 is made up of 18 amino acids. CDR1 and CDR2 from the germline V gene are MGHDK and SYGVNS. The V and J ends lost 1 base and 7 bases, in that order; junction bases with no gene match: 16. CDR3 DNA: TGTGCCAGCAGTGAATCAGGGGGTTTGGACAGCCTCAGAAATGAGCAGTTCTTC. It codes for CASSESGGLDSLRNEQFF.

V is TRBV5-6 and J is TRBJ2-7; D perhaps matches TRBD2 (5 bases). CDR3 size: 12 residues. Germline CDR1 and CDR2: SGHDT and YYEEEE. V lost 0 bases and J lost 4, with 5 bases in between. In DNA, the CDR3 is TGTGCCAGCAGCTTGGGACTATACGAGCAGTACGTC. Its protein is CASSLGLYEQYV.

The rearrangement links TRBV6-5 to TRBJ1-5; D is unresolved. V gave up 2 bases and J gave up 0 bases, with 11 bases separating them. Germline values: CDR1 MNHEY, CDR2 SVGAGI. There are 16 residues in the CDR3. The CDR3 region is CASSYIEEYSNQPQHF. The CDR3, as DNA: TGTGCCAGCAGTTACATCGAAGAGTATAGCAATCAGCCCCAGCATTTT.

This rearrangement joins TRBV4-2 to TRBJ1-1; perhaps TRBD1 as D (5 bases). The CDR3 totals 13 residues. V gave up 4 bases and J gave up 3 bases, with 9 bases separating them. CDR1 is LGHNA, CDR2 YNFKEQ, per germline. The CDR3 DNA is TGTGCCAGCAGCCTGACAGTTGACACTGAAGCTTTCTTT. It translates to CASSLTVDTEAFF.

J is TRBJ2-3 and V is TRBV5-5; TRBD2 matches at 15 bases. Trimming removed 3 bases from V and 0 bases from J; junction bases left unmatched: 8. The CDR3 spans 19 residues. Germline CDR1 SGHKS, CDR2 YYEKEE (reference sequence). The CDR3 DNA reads TGTGCCAGCAGCTCAGACGGACTAGCGGGAGGGGGGAGCACAGATACGCAGTATTTT. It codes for CASSSDGLAGGGSTDTQYF.

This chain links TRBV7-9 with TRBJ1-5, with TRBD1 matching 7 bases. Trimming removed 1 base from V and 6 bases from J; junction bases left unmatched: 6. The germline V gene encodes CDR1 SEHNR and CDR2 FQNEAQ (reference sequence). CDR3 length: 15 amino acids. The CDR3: CASSLGGQASQPQHF. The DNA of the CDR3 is TGTGCCAGCAGCTTAGGTGGACAGGCGAGTCAGCCCCAGCATTTT.

CDR3 protein: CASSSAGRPEQYF. The DNA of the CDR3 is TGTGCCAGCAGTTCGGCGGGAAGGCCCGAGCAGTACTTC. The genes are TRBV6-5 and TRBJ2-5, with D tentatively TRBD2 (6 bases). TRBJ2-7 matches the DNA end more closely, so the J call is doubtful. CDR1 is MNHEY, CDR2 SVGAGI, per germline. There are 13 residues in the CDR3.

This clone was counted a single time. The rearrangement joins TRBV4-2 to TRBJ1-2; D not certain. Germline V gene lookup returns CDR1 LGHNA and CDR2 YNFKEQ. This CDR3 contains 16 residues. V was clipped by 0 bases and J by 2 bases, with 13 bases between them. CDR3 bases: TGTGCCAGCAGCCAAGAGGGAGGCTTAGGAAACTATGGCTACACCTTC. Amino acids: CASSQEGGLGNYGYTF.

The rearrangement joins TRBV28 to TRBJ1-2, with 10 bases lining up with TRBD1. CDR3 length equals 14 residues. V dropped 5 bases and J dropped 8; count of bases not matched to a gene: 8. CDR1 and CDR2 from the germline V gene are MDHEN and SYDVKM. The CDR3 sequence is CASSSLTGGGGYTF. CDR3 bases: TGTGCCAGCAGTAGCTTGACAGGGGGCGGAGGCTACACCTTC.

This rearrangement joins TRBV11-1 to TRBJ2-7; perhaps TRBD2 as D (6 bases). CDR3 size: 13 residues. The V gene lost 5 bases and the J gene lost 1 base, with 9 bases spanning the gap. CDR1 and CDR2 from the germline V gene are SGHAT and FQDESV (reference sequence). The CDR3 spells CASSQSGSYEQYV. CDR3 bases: TGTGCCAGCAGCCAGAGCGGGTCCTACGAGCAGTACGTC.